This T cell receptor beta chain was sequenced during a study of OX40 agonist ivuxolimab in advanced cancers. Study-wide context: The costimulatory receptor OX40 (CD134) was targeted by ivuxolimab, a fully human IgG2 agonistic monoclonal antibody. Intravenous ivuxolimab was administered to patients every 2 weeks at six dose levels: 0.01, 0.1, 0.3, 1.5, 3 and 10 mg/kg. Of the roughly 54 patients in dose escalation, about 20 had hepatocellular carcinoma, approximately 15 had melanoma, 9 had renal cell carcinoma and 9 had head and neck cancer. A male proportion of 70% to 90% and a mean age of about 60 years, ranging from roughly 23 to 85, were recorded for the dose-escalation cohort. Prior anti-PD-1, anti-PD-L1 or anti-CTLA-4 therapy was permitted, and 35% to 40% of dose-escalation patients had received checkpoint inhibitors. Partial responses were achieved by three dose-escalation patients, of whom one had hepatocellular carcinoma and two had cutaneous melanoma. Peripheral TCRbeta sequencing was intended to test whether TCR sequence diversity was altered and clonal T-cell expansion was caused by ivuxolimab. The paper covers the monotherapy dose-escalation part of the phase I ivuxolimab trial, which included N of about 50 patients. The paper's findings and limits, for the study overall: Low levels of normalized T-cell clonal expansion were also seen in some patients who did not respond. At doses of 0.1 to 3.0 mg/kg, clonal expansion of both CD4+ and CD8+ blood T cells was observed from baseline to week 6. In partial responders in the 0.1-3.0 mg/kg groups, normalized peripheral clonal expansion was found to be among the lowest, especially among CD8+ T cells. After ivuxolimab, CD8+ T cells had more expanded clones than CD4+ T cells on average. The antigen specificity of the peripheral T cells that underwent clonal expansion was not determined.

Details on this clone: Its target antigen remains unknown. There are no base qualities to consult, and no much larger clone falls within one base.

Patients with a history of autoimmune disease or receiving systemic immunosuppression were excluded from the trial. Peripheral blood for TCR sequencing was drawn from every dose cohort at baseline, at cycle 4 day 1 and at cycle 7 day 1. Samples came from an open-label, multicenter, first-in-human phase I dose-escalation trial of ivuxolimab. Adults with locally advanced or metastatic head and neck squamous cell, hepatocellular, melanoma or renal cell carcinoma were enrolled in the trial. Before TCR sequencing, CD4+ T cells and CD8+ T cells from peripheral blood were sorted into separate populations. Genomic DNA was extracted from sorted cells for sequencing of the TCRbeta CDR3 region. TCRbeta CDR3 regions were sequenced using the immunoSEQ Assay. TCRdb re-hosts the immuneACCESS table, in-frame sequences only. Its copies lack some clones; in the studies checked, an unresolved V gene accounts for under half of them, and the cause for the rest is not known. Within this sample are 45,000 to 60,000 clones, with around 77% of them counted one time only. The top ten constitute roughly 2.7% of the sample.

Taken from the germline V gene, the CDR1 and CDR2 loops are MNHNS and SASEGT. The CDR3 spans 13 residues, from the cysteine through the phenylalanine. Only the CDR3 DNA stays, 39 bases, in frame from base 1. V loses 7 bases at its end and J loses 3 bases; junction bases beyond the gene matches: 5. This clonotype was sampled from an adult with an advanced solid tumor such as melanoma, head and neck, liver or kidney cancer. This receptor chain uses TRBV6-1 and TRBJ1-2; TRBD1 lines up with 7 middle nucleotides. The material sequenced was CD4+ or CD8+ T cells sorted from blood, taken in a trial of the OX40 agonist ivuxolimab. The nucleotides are TGTGCCAGCACCATGACAGGGTACTATGGCTACACCTTC. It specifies CASTMTGYYGYTF.